This T cell receptor (beta chain) stems from a study of T cells in Graves' hyperthyroidism and ophthalmopathy. Whole-study findings and limits: Using 13 V-J features, a model discriminated ophthalmopathy from stable hyperthyroidism.

On the basis of clinical symptoms, serum thyroxine and TRAb, thyroid ultrasound and orbital computed tomography, diagnoses were made. Blood was sampled at initial diagnosis of hyperthyroidism, prior to onset of any ophthalmopathy symptoms. More than 8.5 ml of fresh peripheral blood supplied the PBMCs. Amplified TCR beta CDR3 regions derived from RNA transcripts. HTBI primers were employed in a first-round RT-PCR of the TCR CDR3. In TCRdb, the multiplex PCR reads were re-called with MiXCR into one record per CDR3 protein. In the table there are fewer than 350,000 distinct CDR3 sequences, about 15% of which are singletons. V was pared by 8 bases and J by 2 bases, with 16 bases between. From germline, CDR1 is SGHNT and CDR2 YENEEA. The CDR3 length is 15 residues. At least ten counts were recorded for this clonotype. What it binds is not known.

The V gene is TRBV11-3, the J gene TRBJ1-5; D not resolved. This TCR derives from a woman between 45 and 65 years old with Graves' hyperthyroidism that later progressed to Graves' ophthalmopathy. Sequencing input: blood. The CDR3 protein is CASFRGAFGNQPQHF. The CDR3, as DNA: TGTGCCAGCTTCAGAGGTGCCTTTGGCAATCAGCCCCAGCATTTT.